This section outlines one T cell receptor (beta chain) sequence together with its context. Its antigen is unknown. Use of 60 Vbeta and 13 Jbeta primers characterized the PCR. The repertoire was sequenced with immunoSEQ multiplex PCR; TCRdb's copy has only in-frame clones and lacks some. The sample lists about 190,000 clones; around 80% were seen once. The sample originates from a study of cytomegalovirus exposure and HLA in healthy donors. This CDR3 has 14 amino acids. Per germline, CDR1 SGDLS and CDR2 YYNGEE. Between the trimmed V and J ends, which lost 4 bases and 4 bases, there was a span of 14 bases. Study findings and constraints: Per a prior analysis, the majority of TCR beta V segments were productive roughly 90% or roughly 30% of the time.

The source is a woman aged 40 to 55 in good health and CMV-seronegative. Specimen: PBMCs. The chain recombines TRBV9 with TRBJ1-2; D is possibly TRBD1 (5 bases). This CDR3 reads CASSSTAGVYGYTF. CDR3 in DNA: TGTGCCAGCAGCAGCACGGCGGGGGTCTATGGCTACACCTTC.